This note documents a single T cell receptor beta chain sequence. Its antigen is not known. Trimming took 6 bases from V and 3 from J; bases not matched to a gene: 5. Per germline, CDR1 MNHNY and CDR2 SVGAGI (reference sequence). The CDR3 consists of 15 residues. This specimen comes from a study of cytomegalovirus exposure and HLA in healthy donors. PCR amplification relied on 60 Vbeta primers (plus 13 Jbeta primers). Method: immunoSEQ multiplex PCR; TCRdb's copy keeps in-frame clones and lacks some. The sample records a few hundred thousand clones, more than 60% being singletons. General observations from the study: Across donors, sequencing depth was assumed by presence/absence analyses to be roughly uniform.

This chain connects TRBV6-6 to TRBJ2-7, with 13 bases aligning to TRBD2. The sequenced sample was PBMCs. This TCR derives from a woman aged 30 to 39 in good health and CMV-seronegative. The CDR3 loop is CASRRGTSGIYEQYF. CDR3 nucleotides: TGTGCCAGCAGACGGGGGACTAGCGGGATCTACGAGCAGTACTTC.